Following are 22 T cell receptor beta chains from one sample sequenced in a study of blood T cell repertoires in COVID-19. TCRdb's table, derived via immunoSEQ multiplex PCR, lists solely in-frame clones and lacks some. The table lists 120,000 to 150,000 clones, 70% to 90% of them singletons, with 2% to 3% in the top ten. Sequenced material: peripheral blood. These receptors were collected from a human donor with acute or convalescent COVID-19. The donor label of this sample is uncertain.

The count of this clone is one. The genes are TRBV7-8 and TRBJ2-7, with 7 bases matching TRBD1. The CDR3 length is 13 residues. J lost 5 bases, V lost 5 bases, and 6 bases had no gene match. The germline V gene has CDR1 SGHVS and CDR2 FQNEAQ. CDR3 nucleotides: TGTGCCAGCAGCACCAGACAGGGAAACGAGCAGTACTTC. This codes for CASSTRQGNEQYF. Drawing the rest from reference TRBV7-8 and TRBJ2-7, the complete variable domain is GAGVSQSPRYKVAKRGQDVALRCDPISGHVSLFWYQQALGQGPEFLTYFQNEAQLDKSGLPSDRFFAERPEGSVSTLKIQRTQQEDSAVYLCASSTRQGNEQYFGPGTRLTVT.

About this clone itself: This is likely a read error, given that the CDR3 carries no conserved phenylalanine or tryptophan at its end. The DNA is left out, because the CDR3 cannot be placed on it with certainty; the CDR3 is given as TCRdb lists it. J is TRBJ2-3 and V is TRBV5-5; TRBD2 reflects the table's D call only, with no check against the DNA. With termini counted, the CDR3 has 10 amino acids. Germline-derived CDR1 and CDR2 are SGHKS and YYEKEE (reference sequence). CDR3 residues: CASSLGDYRR.

This chain uses TRBV5-6 with TRBJ1-2; D remains unclear. Germline lookup yields CDR1 SGHDT and CDR2 YYEEEE. V was cut by 1 base and J by 1 base, with 5 bases left in between. The CDR3 is made up of 13 amino acids. The CDR3 coding sequence is TGTGCCAGCAGCTTGTCCGTTAACTATGGCTACACCTTC. It is translated as CASSLSVNYGYTF.

The CDR3 nucleotides read TGTGCCAGCACCTCTTCAGAGACCCAGTACTTC. It codes for CASTSSETQYF. The chain links TRBV12-3 or TRBV12-4 to TRBJ2-5; D not resolved. The V gene lost 7 bases and the J gene lost 4 bases, with 7 bases spanning the gap. The CDR3 spans 11 residues.

The rearrangement uses TRBV20-1 and TRBJ1-1; the match to TRBD1 covers 9 bases. This CDR3 region has 11 residues. CDR1 and CDR2 from the germline V gene are DFQATT and SNEGSKA (reference sequence). The CDR3 nucleotides are TGCACTACAGGGGGCCGCACTGAAGCTTTCTTT. Translated: CTTGGRTEAFF.

This clone appeared once. The chain combines TRBV7-2 with TRBJ2-1, with 11 bases identical to TRBD2. This CDR3 comprises 19 residues. The germline gives CDR1 SGHTA, CDR2 FQGNSA. The V gene end was trimmed by 5 bases and the J gene end by 8 bases; junction bases not matched to a gene: 20. The CDR3 bases are TGTGCCAGCAGCCCTAGTCTAGCGGGGGGAAACACACCCTCAGATGAGCAGTTCTTC. Translating it yields CASSPSLAGGNTPSDEQFF. The whole variable domain, remainder taken from reference TRBV7-2 and TRBJ2-1, is GAGVSQSPSNKVTEKGKDVELRCDPISGHTALYWYRQSLGQGLEFLIYFQGNSAPDKSGLPSDRFSAERTGGSVSTLTIQRTQQEDSAVYLCASSPSLAGGNTPSDEQFFGPGTRLTVL.

The chain joins TRBV2 to TRBJ2-3, with D tentatively TRBD1 (5 bases). The V gene lost 4 bases and the J gene lost 2 bases, with 10 bases spanning the gap. This CDR3 contains 14 residues. Germline V gene lookup returns CDR1 SNHLY and CDR2 FYNNEI. The CDR3 DNA follows: TGTGCCAGCAGTGGACAGACCTACACAGATACGCAGTATTTT. Protein product: CASSGQTYTDTQYF.

The chain uses TRBV9 and TRBJ1-5, with 11 bases identical to TRBD1. This CDR3 contains 15 residues. The ends lost 0 bases at V and 5 bases at J; junction bases unmatched: 1. Germline lookup yields CDR1 SGDLS and CDR2 YYNGEE. This CDR3 reads CASSVGTGGDQPQHF. The CDR3 DNA is TGTGCCAGCAGCGTAGGGACAGGGGGCGATCAGCCCCAGCATTTT.

J is TRBJ1-5 and V is TRBV5-1, with a possible D match to TRBD1 (5 bases). The germline CDR1 and CDR2 sequences are SGHRS and YFSETQ. This CDR3 comprises 14 residues. The V and J ends lost 4 bases and 4 bases respectively, with 12 bases between them. The CDR3 here is CASSPSDRNQPQHF. CDR3 sequence (DNA): TGCGCCAGCAGCCCATCCGACAGAAATCAGCCCCAGCATTTT. The entire variable domain, with the rest obtained from reference TRBV5-1 and TRBJ1-5, is as follows: KAGVTQTPRYLIKTRGQQVTLSCSPISGHRSVSWYQQTPGQGLQFLFEYFSETQRNKGNFPGRFSGRQFSNSRSEMNVSTLELGDSALYLCASSPSDRNQPQHFGDGTRLSIL.

V is TRBV18 and J is TRBJ1-5, with 9 bases that match TRBD1. V lost 5 bases to trimming and J lost 1 base; unmatched junction nucleotides: 6. Germline CDR1 and CDR2: KGHSH and LQKENI. The CDR3 totals 16 residues. CDR3 DNA: TGTGCCAGCTCATCTACAGGGGGCAGGAGCAATCAGCCCCAGCATTTT. Translating gives CASSSTGGRSNQPQHF.

The V and J genes are TRBV7-9 and TRBJ2-3; the D gene is possibly TRBD1 (5 bases). V shed 2 bases and J shed 2 bases, with 8 bases lying between them. The CDR3 has 14 residues. From germline, CDR1 is SEHNR and CDR2 FQNEAQ (reference sequence). The DNA for the CDR3 is TGTGCCAGCAGCTTAACGACAGCCACAGATACGCAGTATTTT. Its translation: CASSLTTATDTQYF.

The rearrangement joins TRBV30 to TRBJ2-2; the D gene is possibly TRBD1 (7 bases). The V gene's germline CDR1 is GTSNPN and CDR2 SVGIG (reference sequence). The CDR3 sequence is 15 residues long. Trimming removed 2 bases from V and 6 bases from J, with 16 bases in between. The CDR3 DNA reads TGTGCCTGGAGTAGGGGGCGGACTACCCCCGGGGAGCTGTTTTTT. It specifies CAWSRGRTTPGELFF. Variable domain in full (rest from reference TRBV30 and TRBJ2-2): SQTIHQWPATLVQPVGSPLSLECTVEGTSNPNLYWYRQAAGRGLQLLFYSVGIGQISSEVPQNLSASRPQDRQFILSSKKLLLSDSGFYLCAWSRGRTTPGELFFGEGSRLTVL.

The rearrangement uses TRBV5-4 and TRBJ2-3, with TRBD1 matching 7 bases. Germline CDR1 reads SGHNT; CDR2 reads YYREEE (reference sequence). The length of the CDR3 is 16 residues. V dropped 2 bases and J dropped 2; count of bases not matched to a gene: 8. The CDR3 DNA follows: TGTGCCAGCAGCTTCAGCAGGGGGTCTTCCACAGATACGCAGTATTTT. Translated: CASSFSRGSSTDTQYF.

The rearrangement links TRBV6-5 to TRBJ1-2; tentative D call: TRBD1 (6 bases). Germline V lookup: CDR1 MNHEY, CDR2 SVGAGI. The germline V and J ends were trimmed by 0 bases and 7 bases, with 18 bases remaining between them. This CDR3 region has 16 residues. The CDR3 DNA reads TGTGCCAGCAGTTACTCGTCAGGGGCGAGTTTGGCTGGCTACACCTTC. Its translation is CASSYSSGASLAGYTF.

CDR3: CASSPRTSANGELFF. The CDR3 DNA is TGTGCCAGCAGCCCACGGACTAGCGCGAACGGGGAGCTGTTTTTT. This sequence joins TRBV9 and TRBJ2-2; 9 bases are shared with TRBD2. This CDR3 has 15 amino acids. CDR1 is SGDLS, CDR2 YYNGEE, per germline. With V trimmed by 4 bases and J by 7 bases, 8 bases remained unmatched.

This clone showed up just a few times. The chain joins TRBV4-2 to TRBJ2-3; D possibly corresponds to TRBD2 (5 bases). Per germline, CDR1 LGHNA and CDR2 YNFKEQ. The germline V and J ends were trimmed by 2 bases and 0 bases, with 9 bases remaining between them. The CDR3 runs 15 residues. CDR3 nucleotides: TGTGCCAGCAGCCAACTAGCCTCTAGCACAGATACGCAGTATTTT. It is translated as CASSQLASSTDTQYF.

The chain has TRBV5-1 and TRBJ2-1; no reliable D call. Germline V gene data show CDR1 as SGHRS and CDR2 as YFSETQ. With 0 bases removed from V and 1 base from J, the gap between germline ends came to 8 bases. The CDR3 sequence is 15 residues long. The CDR3 DNA follows: TGCGCCAGCAGCTTGGTCGGAGAATCCTACAATGAGCAGTTCTTC. This gives the protein CASSLVGESYNEQFF.

This clone was found once. The chain is built from TRBV7-2 and TRBJ2-3; 9 nucleotides match TRBD2. Germline V gene lookup returns CDR1 SGHTA and CDR2 FQGNSA. V shed 3 bases and J 5 bases; nucleotides not matched to a gene: 9. The CDR3 runs 16 residues. This chain's CDR3 is CASSLTGTSRGDTQYF. The DNA of the CDR3 is TGTGCCAGCAGCTTGACCGGGACTAGCCGGGGAGATACGCAGTATTTT.

This clone was seen once. V and J are TRBV18 and TRBJ2-1; D not resolved. The CDR3 runs 11 residues. Trimming pared 3 bases from V and 8 bases from J, leaving 5 bases between. The germline CDR1 and CDR2 sequences are KGHSH and LQKENI. The CDR3 protein is CASSPQDEQFF. DNA of the CDR3: TGTGCCAGCTCACCCCAGGATGAGCAGTTCTTC. The full variable domain, in which reference TRBV18 and TRBJ2-1 provide the parts outside the CDR3, is NAGVMQNPRHLVRRRGQEARLRCSPMKGHSHVYWYRQLPEEGLKFMVYLQKENIIDESGMPKERFSAEFPKEGPSILRIQQVVRGDSAAYFCASSPQDEQFFGPGTRLTVL.

The gene calls are TRBV5-6 and TRBJ2-7; TRBD1 agrees at 12 bases. Germline lookup yields CDR1 SGHDT and CDR2 YYEEEE. The V gene end was trimmed by 3 bases and the J gene end by 7 bases; junction bases not matched to a gene: 5. CDR3 length: 14 residues. DNA for the CDR3: TGTGCCAGCAGCTCCCGGGACAGGGGGCAGGAGCAGTACGTC. Translating it yields CASSSRDRGQEQYV.

This clone was seen a single time. V usage is TRBV6-5 and J usage is TRBJ1-1; the D is unclear. Per germline, CDR1 MNHEY and CDR2 SVGAGI. CDR3 length: 13 amino acids. V lost 7 bases to trimming and J lost 8 bases, with 17 bases between them. This CDR3 reads CASTIMPGREAFF. CDR3 nucleotide sequence: TGTGCCAGCACCATTATGCCCGGGAGGGAAGCTTTCTTT.

The gene calls are TRBV5-1 and TRBJ1-2; TRBD1 matches 8 bases. The J segment lost 6 bases and the V segment lost 5 bases, leaving 12 bases of the junction unmatched. CDR3 length equals 15 residues. Germline CDR1 SGHRS, CDR2 YFSETQ. The CDR3 is CASSSGQGYWDGYTF. The DNA of the CDR3 is TGCGCCAGCAGTTCCGGACAGGGATATTGGGATGGCTACACCTTC. Looking up the rest from reference TRBV5-1 and TRBJ1-2 gives the full variable domain: KAGVTQTPRYLIKTRGQQVTLSCSPISGHRSVSWYQQTPGQGLQFLFEYFSETQRNKGNFPGRFSGRQFSNSRSEMNVSTLELGDSALYLCASSSGQGYWDGYTFGSGTRLTVV.